Shown below are 7 T cell receptor beta chains from a single sample sequenced in a study of human T cells and chemical hapten exposure. Time point in this sample: pre-sensitization, week 0. Noted treatment: therapeutic diphenylcyclopropenone sensitization with weekly scalp DPC. TCRdb reanalysed the RACE reads using MiXCR and keeps one entry per CDR3 protein. The sample yields approximately 260,000 distinct CDR3 sequences, 7.5% to 8% seen once. The sequencing used whole blood, collected in connection with sensitization to the hapten diphenylcyclopropenone (DPC). These receptor sequences come from a man younger than 35 with alopecia areata. Some clones in this sample may be carry-over from other donors' samples.

This clonotype has only a few counts. The chain joins TRBV6-5 to TRBJ2-7; a weak D match, TRBD1 (6 bases). V shed 2 bases and J shed 2 bases, with 10 bases lying between them. The CDR3 length is 14 residues. Germline V gene lookup returns CDR1 MNHEY and CDR2 SVGAGI. The CDR3 sequence: CASSYGGIAYEQYF. The CDR3 nucleotides are TGTGCCAGCAGTTACGGGGGCATAGCCTACGAGCAGTACTTC.

The V and J genes are TRBV11-2 and TRBJ2-3; 9 bases are a match to TRBD1. The CDR3 is 14 residues long. Germline CDR1 and CDR2: SGHAT and FQNNGV. The V gene end was trimmed by 4 bases and the J gene end by 6 bases; junction bases not matched to a gene: 5. The CDR3 DNA is TGTGCCAGCAGCTCACGGACAGGGGAGGATACGCAGTATTTT. Its protein product is CASSSRTGEDTQYF.

This clonotype was counted between two and nine times. This chain connects TRBV10-3 to TRBJ2-5; D call uncertain. The germline V and J ends were trimmed by 4 bases and 5 bases, with 5 bases remaining between them. Germline assignment: CDR1 ENHRY and CDR2 SYGVKD. CDR3 length: 11 amino acids. The CDR3 coding sequence is TGTGCCATCAGTGTGGGCGAGACCCAGTACTTC. It codes for CAISVGETQYF.

This clonotype was detected many times. The chain uses TRBV6-1 and TRBJ2-7, with a tentative D call TRBD1 (6 bases). Per the germline V gene, CDR1 is MNHNS and CDR2 is SASEGT. The CDR3 has 14 amino acids. Trimming took 2 bases from V and 4 from J, leaving 12 bases between them. The CDR3 spells CASSEQGYGYEQYF. In DNA form, the CDR3 reads TGTGCCAGCAGTGAACAGGGGTACGGGTACGAGCAGTACTTC.

This clonotype was detected ten times or more. V gene TRBV12-3 or TRBV12-4 combines with J gene TRBJ1-6; perhaps TRBD1 as D (6 bases). The V and J ends lost 2 bases and 6 bases respectively, with 11 bases between them. There are 15 residues in the CDR3. CDR3 amino acids: CASSLRARGNSPLHF. For the CDR3, the DNA is TGTGCCAGCAGTTTACGTGCCAGGGGTAATTCACCCCTCCACTTT.

This clonotype was observed a handful of times. The V and J genes are TRBV7-9 and TRBJ2-5, with 7 bases matching TRBD1. This CDR3 comprises 15 residues. The V segment lost 1 base and the J segment 1 base; nucleotides outside the gene matches: 3. CDR1 is SEHNR, CDR2 FQNEAQ, per germline (reference sequence). The CDR3 here is CASSLGTGRQETQYF. In DNA form, the CDR3 reads TGTGCCAGCAGCTTAGGGACAGGCCGCCAAGAGACCCAGTACTTC.

This clonotype was counted at least ten times. The chain combines TRBV19 with TRBJ1-5; D is undetermined. Germline loops: CDR1 LNHDA, CDR2 SQIVND (reference sequence). V was trimmed by 3 bases and J by 0 bases, leaving 15 bases between them. The CDR3 loop spans 17 amino acids. CDR3 in amino acids: CASSIPDYFLSNQPQHF. CDR3 DNA: TGTGCCAGTAGTATCCCCGACTATTTTCTTAGCAATCAGCCCCAGCATTTT.